Sequencing of this T cell receptor beta chain was carried out in a study of a mutant IDH1 vaccine in newly diagnosed glioma. Across the study: The first vaccination came 4-6 weeks after radiotherapy alone, or with temozolomide cycles. Sex distribution of treated patients was approximately 60% male and approximately 38% female; mean age was about 41 years.

This CDR3 contains 15 residues. V gave up 1 base and J gave up 4 bases; unmatched junction bases: 8. Germline V gene sequence: CDR1 GTSNPN, CDR2 SVGIG (reference sequence). Here immunoSEQ multiplex PCR was the method, and the copy in TCRdb shows in-frame clones only, minus some. The table has some 48,000 clones, around 80% seen once. Time point in this sample: week 5, during vaccination. The vaccine gave 300 ug of a 20-mer mutant IDH1 peptide subcutaneously per dose. This clone was picked up a small number of times. Its matching antigen is unknown. Study-level results: Altogether, almost 95% of patients exhibited vaccine-induced immune responses. Any relationship between pseudoprogression and changes in top peripheral T cell clonotypes seemed absent.

This specimen consisted of PBMCs, obtained from a glioma patient whose treatment included an IDH1 peptide vaccine. J is TRBJ1-1 and V is TRBV30, with TRBD1 matching 8 bases. The receptor was derived from a woman in her forties with glioma. CDR3 DNA sequence: TGTGCCTGGAGTGCCTTCCGACAGGGGAGCACTGAAGCTTTCTTT. It encodes CAWSAFRQGSTEAFF.